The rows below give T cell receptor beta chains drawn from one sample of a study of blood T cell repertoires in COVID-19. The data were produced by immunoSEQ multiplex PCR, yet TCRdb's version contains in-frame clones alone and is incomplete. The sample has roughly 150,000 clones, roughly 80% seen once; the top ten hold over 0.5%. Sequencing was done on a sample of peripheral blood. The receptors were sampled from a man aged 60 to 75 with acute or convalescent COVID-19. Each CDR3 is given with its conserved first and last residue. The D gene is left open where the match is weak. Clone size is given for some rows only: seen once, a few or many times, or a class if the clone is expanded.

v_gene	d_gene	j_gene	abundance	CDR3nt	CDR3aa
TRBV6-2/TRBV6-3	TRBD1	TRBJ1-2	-	TGTGCCAGCAGCTCCCGGGACAGGGGATATGGCTACACCTTC	CASSSRDRGYGYTF
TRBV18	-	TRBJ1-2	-	TGTGCCAGCTCACCAGACAGGCAGTATGGCTACACCTTC	CASSPDRQYGYTF
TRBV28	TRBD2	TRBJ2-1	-	TGTGCCAGCAGTTCAGCGGGAGTGGCCTACAATGAGCAGTTCTTC	CASSSAGVAYNEQFF
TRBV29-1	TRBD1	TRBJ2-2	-	TGCAGCGCTGCACAGGGGGCGGACGGGGAGCTGTTTTTT	CSAAQGADGELFF
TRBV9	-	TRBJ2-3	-	TGTGCCAGCAGCGACGATTCGGGTCGATCGGGCACAGATACGCAGTATTTT	CASSDDSGRSGTDTQYF
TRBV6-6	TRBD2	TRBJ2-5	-	TGTGCCAGCAGCAACGACGGGAGGGCTTGGGAGACCCAGTACTTC	CASSNDGRAWETQYF
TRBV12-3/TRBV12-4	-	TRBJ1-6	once	TGTGCCAGCAGTCCGCCAGGGATGCCCCTCCACTTT	CASSPPGMPLHF
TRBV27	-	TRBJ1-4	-	TGTGCCAGCAGGGTAAACTCTGCAACTAATGAAAAACTGTTTTTT	CASRVNSATNEKLFF
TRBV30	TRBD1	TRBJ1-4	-	TGTGCCTGGAGTAAAACAGGGGCTTCTGGGGAAAAACTGTTTTTT	CAWSKTGASGEKLFF
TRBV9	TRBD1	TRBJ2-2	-	TGTGCCAGCAGGAGGGCCGGGACAGGGGGCACCGGGGAGCTGTTTTTT	CASRRAGTGGTGELFF
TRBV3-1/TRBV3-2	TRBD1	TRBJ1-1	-	TGTGCCAGCAGCCATGCAGGCCAAATCTTCACAGGGGTGGTAACTGAAGCTTTCTTT	CASSHAGQIFTGVVTEAFF
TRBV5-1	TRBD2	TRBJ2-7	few	TGCGCCAGCAGGCCCGGGACTAGCGGGATCTACGAGCAGTACTTC	CASRPGTSGIYEQYF
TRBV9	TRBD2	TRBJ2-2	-	TGTGCCAGCAGCGTAACTAGCGGGGGGACCAACACCGGGGAGCTGTTTTTT	CASSVTSGGTNTGELFF
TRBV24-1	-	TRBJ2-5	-	TGTGCCACCAGTGATTTGCTGGAGACCCAGTACTTC	CATSDLLETQYF
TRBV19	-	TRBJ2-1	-	TGTGCCAGTAGTGCGGCAGGGGTCTCCTACAATGAGCAGTTCTTC	CASSAAGVSYNEQFF
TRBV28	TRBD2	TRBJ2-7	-	TGTGCCAGCAGCCTAACTAGCGGGCCCACCTACGAGCAGTACTTC	CASSLTSGPTYEQYF